A single sample gave rise to the 15 T cell receptor beta chains below, sequenced in a study of blood T cell repertoires in COVID-19. Sequenced by immunoSEQ multiplex PCR; TCRdb stores in-frame clones only, minus some. The data hold approximately 210,000 clones, with about 83% observed a single time. Specimen: peripheral blood. The receptors originated from a man aged 45-65 years with active or convalescent COVID-19.

This clone was counted at least ten times. This chain links TRBV5-1 with TRBJ2-1; TRBD2 aligns across 7 bases. Germline loops: CDR1 SGHRS, CDR2 YFSETQ. V lost 0 bases, J lost 7 bases, and 4 bases stayed unmatched. The CDR3 contains 14 residues. The CDR3 region is CASSLETSSNEQFF. The CDR3 DNA reads as TGCGCCAGCAGCTTGGAGACTAGCAGTAATGAGCAGTTCTTC.

This clone was found once. The genes are TRBV28 and TRBJ2-2; TRBD1 might be the D (5 bases). Trimming shortened V by 6 bases and J by 1 base, and 9 bases separated the two germline ends. In germline, CDR1 is MDHEN, CDR2 SYDVKM. The CDR3 is 14 residues long. CDR3 coding DNA: TGTGCCAGCAGAAGGGGCGGGAACACCGGGGAGCTGTTTTTT. Its translation is CASRRGGNTGELFF.

The chain recombines TRBV28 with TRBJ2-1, with 8 bases identical to TRBD2. The junction had 9 bases not matched to a gene; V was cut back by 5 bases and J by 6 bases. Germline assignment: CDR1 MDHEN and CDR2 SYDVKM. The CDR3 runs 15 residues. The CDR3 DNA follows: TGTGCCAGCAGTCCCGCTACTAGCGGCAGCAATGAGCAGTTCTTC. Amino acids: CASSPATSGSNEQFF.

This rearrangement joins TRBV4-3 to TRBJ2-5; perhaps TRBD2 as D (6 bases). This CDR3 has 17 residues. Germline V gene sequence: CDR1 LGHNA, CDR2 YSLEER. Trimming removed 0 bases at V and 5 bases at J, with 19 bases between. CDR3 residues: CASSQEGAGPRGETQYF. CDR3 DNA sequence: TGCGCCAGCAGCCAAGAAGGGGCGGGACCGCGCGGGGAGACCCAGTACTTC.

A word on this clone: The DNA is omitted, as the CDR3 cannot be located on it reliably, and the CDR3 follows TCRdb's listing. The rearrangement uses TRBV12-2 and TRBJ2-3; the table's D gene call, TRBD2, was not cross checked with the DNA. TRBV12-2 is assigned pseudogene status. 15 amino acids form the CDR3, both terminal residues included. The CDR3 is CASGVAGGSTDTQYF.

The chain links TRBV18 to TRBJ1-2; 7 bases align to TRBD1. Germline values: CDR1 KGHSH, CDR2 LQKENI. The CDR3 runs 15 residues. V lost 6 bases to trimming and J lost 3 bases; unmatched junction nucleotides: 10. CDR3 DNA sequence: TGTGCCAGCTCCCCGGGACAGACTATATACTATGGCTACACCTTC. Its protein product is CASSPGQTIYYGYTF.

The chain carries TRBV19 and TRBJ1-5; TRBD1 might be the D (6 bases). This CDR3 is 15 amino acids long. Germline V gene data show CDR1 as LNHDA and CDR2 as SQIVND (reference sequence). V was trimmed by 5 bases and J by 6 bases, leaving 17 bases between them. The CDR3 sequence: CASSPRGGTGQPQHF. CDR3 nucleotide sequence: TGTGCCAGTAGTCCCCGGGGGGGCACCGGTCAGCCCCAGCATTTT.

The chain recombines TRBV10-3 with TRBJ2-7; D may be TRBD1 (5 bases). Between the trimmed V and J ends, which lost 4 bases and 0 bases, there was a span of 10 bases. The germline V gene encodes CDR1 ENHRY and CDR2 SYGVKD. This CDR3 has 14 residues. CDR3 in amino acids: CAISGDRGSYEQYF. DNA for the CDR3: TGTGCCATCAGTGGAGATAGGGGCTCCTACGAGCAGTACTTC.

CDR3 nucleotides: TGTGCCAGCAGTGAATGGCGGGACAGGGTTGGCTACGAGCAGTACTTC. This codes for CASSEWRDRVGYEQYF. J is TRBJ2-7 and V is TRBV2, with 9 bases lining up with TRBD1. This CDR3 is 16 amino acids long. The J segment lost 3 bases and the V segment lost 2 bases, leaving 8 bases of the junction unmatched. Germline lookup yields CDR1 SNHLY and CDR2 FYNNEI. Full variable domain (rest looked up from reference TRBV2 and TRBJ2-7): EPEVTQTPSHQVTQMGQEVILRCVPISNHLYFYWYRQILGQKVEFLVSFYNNEISEKSEIFDDQFSVERPDGSNFTLKIRSTKLEDSAMYFCASSEWRDRVGYEQYFGPGTRLTVT.

This clone has a single count. The rearrangement links TRBV15 to TRBJ1-3; D is ambiguous. The CDR3 runs to 15 residues. V lost 4 bases, J lost 4 bases, and 14 bases lay in between. The germline V gene has CDR1 LNHNV and CDR2 YYDKDF (reference sequence). CDR3 coding DNA: TGTGCCACCAGCAACGAACGCGGGCGAGGAAACACCATATATTTT. Protein product: CATSNERGRGNTIYF. Full variable domain (rest looked up from reference TRBV15 and TRBJ1-3): DAMVIQNPRYQVTQFGKPVTLSCSQTLNHNVMYWYQQKSSQAPKLLFHYYDKDFNNEADTPDNFQSRRPNTSFCFLDIRSPGLGDTAMYLCATSNERGRGNTIYFGEGSWLTVV.

For the CDR3, the DNA is TGCAGCGTCGGAGGACGAAGGAACTATGGCTACACCTTC. Translation gives CSVGGRRNYGYTF. The chain has TRBV29-1 and TRBJ1-2, with unresolved D. CDR1 SQVTM and CDR2 ANQGSEA come from the germline V gene. V lost 6 bases and J 2 bases, leaving 13 bases between the germline ends. There are 13 residues in the CDR3. Full variable domain (remainder filled in from reference TRBV29-1 and TRBJ1-2): SAVISQKPSRDICQRGTSLTIQCQVDSQVTMMFWYRQQPGQSLTLIATANQGSEATYESGFVIDKFPISRPNLTFSTLTVSNMSPEDSSIYLCSVGGRRNYGYTFGSGTRLTVV.

With regard to this clone: Possible read error: a much larger clone is one base away. The same CDR3 arises from other DNA sequences in this sample as well. The V call is TRBV5-4, the J call TRBJ1-1, with a possible D match to TRBD1 (5 bases). The V and J ends lost 2 bases and 1 base respectively, with 6 bases between them. Germline CDR1 SGHNT, CDR2 YYREEE (reference sequence). The CDR3 runs 13 residues. This CDR3 reads CASSFDRNTEAFF. DNA for the CDR3: TGTGCCAGCAGCTTTGACAGGAACACTGAAGCTTTCTTT.

The sample holds a few counts of this clone. Written as DNA, the CDR3 is TGTGCCAGCAGCCCACTCTGGGGGGATGAGCAGTTCTTC. This translates into CASSPLWGDEQFF. This rearrangement joins TRBV27 to TRBJ2-1, with D possibly matching TRBD2 (6 bases). Germline CDR1 is MNHEY and CDR2 is SMNVEV (reference sequence). Trimming left V 6 bases short and J 8 bases short, with 14 bases between. The CDR3 is 13 amino acids.

Note on this clone: Other nucleotide sequences in the sample specify the same CDR3. The rearrangement joins TRBV28 to TRBJ2-3; 12 nucleotides agree with TRBD2. From germline, CDR1 is MDHEN and CDR2 SYDVKM. The CDR3 runs 16 residues. J lost 0 bases, V lost 6 bases, and 4 bases had no gene match. The DNA for the CDR3 is TGTGCCAGCAGCCCGGGACTAGCGGGTAGCACAGATACGCAGTATTTT. Encoded protein: CASSPGLAGSTDTQYF.

A single count supports this clone. The genes are TRBV7-2 and TRBJ1-2, with D unresolved. Germline V gene sequence: CDR1 SGHTA, CDR2 FQGNSA. The CDR3 length is 12 residues. Trimming stripped 2 bases from V and 8 bases from J, with 9 bases between. The CDR3 nucleotides are TGTGCCAGCAGCTTAACAGATCGAGGCTACACCTTC. This translates into CASSLTDRGYTF.